The 9 T cell receptor beta chains below were found in one sample sequenced in a study of Ad26.COV2.S vaccination and SARS-CoV-2 variants. Described treatment: 15 to 20 received Ad26.COV2.S at low or high dose, single or two shots; a few received placebo; per-sample allocation not given. Sample collection was performed on day 63 after the first vaccine or placebo injection. Assay: immunoSEQ multiplex PCR; the TCRdb copy retains only in-frame clones and omits some. Counted here are more than 400,000 clones, roughly 87% occurring once; the ten biggest clones make up roughly 3.9%. The source was peripheral blood, collected in a trial of Ad26.COV2.S vaccine versus placebo. These receptors were obtained from a person aged 18-60 years who received the Ad26.COV2.S COVID-19 vaccine or a placebo.

A word on this clone: The identical CDR3 is also encoded by other nucleotide sequences in the sample. The V call is TRBV11-3, the J call TRBJ1-1; D is unresolved. The CDR3 is 13 amino acids. Trimming took off 1 base at V and 0 bases at J, with 3 bases between the two ends. Germline V gene lookup returns CDR1 SGHNT and CDR2 YENEEA. CDR3 loop: CASSLGLNTEAFF. The CDR3 DNA follows: TGTGCCAGCAGCTTAGGACTGAACACTGAAGCTTTCTTT.

J is TRBJ2-3 and V is TRBV5-1; 7 bases agree with TRBD2. Germline V gene data show CDR1 as SGHRS and CDR2 as YFSETQ. Losses at the gene ends were 0 bases for V and 4 bases for J; bases not matched to a gene: 8. This CDR3 spans 16 amino acids. The CDR3, as DNA: TGCGCCAGCAGCTTGGCCCCGGGAGGAGAGGCAGATACGCAGTATTTT. Translation gives CASSLAPGGEADTQYF.

The chain employs TRBV27 and TRBJ2-1; TRBD2 might be the D (5 bases). This CDR3 spans 11 amino acids. CDR1 and CDR2 (germline): MNHEY, SMNVEV (reference sequence). The V end was cut by 6 bases, the J end by 10 bases, with 10 bases between. DNA of the CDR3: TGTGCCAGCAGGTCGGGGTGGGAGCAGTTCTTC. It codes for CASRSGWEQFF.

The chain has TRBV28 and TRBJ2-4; TRBD1 matches 7 bases. With 6 bases clipped from V and 3 bases from J, the junction kept 5 bases outside the gene matches. In germline, CDR1 is MDHEN, CDR2 SYDVKM. The CDR3 totals 14 residues. CDR3 residues: CASRPQGSKNIQYF. As DNA, the CDR3 is TGTGCCAGCAGACCACAGGGGAGCAAAAACATTCAGTACTTC.

The table lists this clone with a count of one. In nucleotides, the CDR3 is TGTGCCAGCAGCTTATCTCGACCGAACACAGATACGCAGTATTTT. Protein product: CASSLSRPNTDTQYF. The chain links TRBV7-9 to TRBJ2-3; D remains unclear. Germline V CDR1 and CDR2: SEHNR, FQNEAQ (reference sequence). This CDR3 comprises 15 residues. V was trimmed by 2 bases and J by 2 bases, leaving 11 bases between them.

As DNA, the CDR3 is TGTGCCAGCAGCTCCGCCCATCCCGAGCAGTTCTTC. It translates to CASSSAHPEQFF. The chain recombines TRBV7-9 with TRBJ2-1, with D uncertain. V was shortened by 4 bases and J by 10 bases, with 11 bases between the two germline ends. Germline loops: CDR1 SEHNR, CDR2 FQNEAQ (reference sequence). The length of the CDR3 is 12 residues.

The chain joins TRBV14 to TRBJ2-3, with 9 nucleotides matching TRBD2. This CDR3 is 19 amino acids long. J lost 5 bases, V lost 0 bases, and 15 bases had no gene match. Germline V gives CDR1 SGHDN, CDR2 FVKESK. In DNA, the CDR3 is TGTGCCAGCAGCCAAGATCCCCCGAGCGGGAGGATCTGGGGAGATACGCAGTATTTT. Protein product: CASSQDPPSGRIWGDTQYF.

This rearrangement joins TRBV7-2 to TRBJ2-3; D perhaps matches TRBD1 (6 bases). Germline CDR1 SGHTA, CDR2 FQGNSA. V shed 6 bases and J shed 0 bases, with 13 bases lying between them. The CDR3 loop spans 15 amino acids. CDR3 loop: CASSQNRVSTDTQYF. DNA of the CDR3: TGTGCCAGCAGTCAAAACAGGGTTAGCACAGATACGCAGTATTTT.

The gene calls are TRBV7-9 and TRBJ2-3; 12 nucleotides match TRBD1. The CDR3 covers 16 residues. J lost 4 bases, V lost 5 bases, and 7 bases had no gene match. CDR1 and CDR2 from the germline V gene are SEHNR and FQNEAQ (reference sequence). CDR3 nucleotides: TGTGCCAGCAGCCATGGGGACAGGGGGCGGGCAGATACGCAGTATTTT. Residues: CASSHGDRGRADTQYF.